This section outlines one T cell receptor beta chain sequence together with its context. Profiling relied on immunoSEQ multiplex PCR, and the TCRdb table lists in-frame clones only, not all of them. Of more than 2 million clones listed, approximately 96% were seen once; the top ten hold around 0.13%. The source of the sample is a study of shared clonotypes between healthy human individuals. Trimming took 2 bases from V and 2 from J, leaving 9 bases between them. The germline gives CDR1 SEHNR, CDR2 FQNEAQ (reference sequence). The CDR3 consists of 14 residues. The receptor was isolated from a man aged 18 to 29 in good health. The sequencing input was naive CD4+ T cells sorted from blood. Noted subset: CD45RA+ positively selected. The chain carries TRBV7-9 and TRBJ2-5; no clear D gene. The CDR3 spells CASSLSQIQETQYF. For the CDR3, the DNA is TGTGCCAGCAGCTTATCCCAGATTCAAGAGACCCAGTACTTC.